A single sample gave rise to the 31 T cell receptor beta chains below, sequenced in a study of response to subunit inactivated influenza vaccine. TCRdb fed the RT-PCR reads into MiXCR, producing one record per CDR3 protein. This sample yields 250,000 to 350,000 distinct CDR3 sequences, of which roughly 22% are seen a single time; under 13% belongs to the top ten. The material sequenced was PBMCs from blood, taken roughly 20 months after vaccination. The source of these receptors is a man aged 45 to 70 who received an inactivated influenza vaccine.

This rearrangement joins TRBV3-1 to TRBJ2-1, with D possibly TRBD1 on 5 matching bases. Trimming took 2 bases from V and 7 from J, leaving 9 bases between them. Germline CDR1 LGHDT, CDR2 YNNKEL (reference sequence). The CDR3 is 13 residues long. The chain's CDR3 is CASSQWSGNEQFF. The CDR3 DNA reads TGTGCCAGCAGCCAATGGTCAGGGAATGAGCAGTTCTTC.

CDR3: CATSDRNRGQVPGELFF. In nucleotides, the CDR3 is TGTGCCACCAGTGACCGTAACAGGGGGCAGGTCCCCGGGGAGCTGTTTTTT. The chain carries TRBV24-1 and TRBJ2-2; 9 bases map to TRBD1. The CDR3 is 17 residues long. Germline V gene sequence: CDR1 KGHDR, CDR2 SFDVKD. V shed 4 bases, J shed 6 bases, and the junction held 11 bases outside the gene matches.

Only a few counts were recorded for this clonotype. The gene calls are TRBV28 and TRBJ2-1; D is undetermined. The CDR3 covers 11 residues. Germline V gene sequence: CDR1 MDHEN, CDR2 SYDVKM. V lost 6 bases to trimming and J lost 8 bases, with 8 bases between them. Written as DNA, the CDR3 is TGTGCCAGCAGGAACTTTGATGAGCAGTTCTTC. Translating gives CASRNFDEQFF.

This clonotype was seen a handful of times. The chain links TRBV5-1 to TRBJ1-1; D is uncertain. With 0 bases removed from V and 6 bases from J, the gap between germline ends came to 9 bases. This CDR3 region has 13 residues. CDR1 SGHRS and CDR2 YFSETQ come from the germline V gene. The CDR3 reads CASSLGQRAEAFF. CDR3 in DNA: TGCGCCAGCAGCTTGGGTCAGCGCGCTGAAGCTTTCTTT.

This clonotype turned up a few times. V and J are TRBV15 and TRBJ2-2; possible D gene TRBD1, 6 bases. The V and J ends lost 2 bases and 7 bases respectively, with 11 bases between them. There are 14 residues in the CDR3. Germline CDR1 reads LNHNV; CDR2 reads YYDKDF (reference sequence). The CDR3 coding sequence is TGTGCCACCAGCAGAAACAAGGGGGTCGGGGAGCTGTTTTTT. The encoded protein is CATSRNKGVGELFF.

V and J are TRBV7-9 and TRBJ1-1; no definite D call. The ends were cut back, 8 bases at V and 3 bases at J, with 10 bases in the middle. The CDR3 covers 12 residues. Germline V gene sequence: CDR1 SEHNR, CDR2 FQNEAQ (reference sequence). The CDR3 loop is CASRSADTEAFF. CDR3 coding DNA: TGTGCCAGCCGCTCCGCCGACACTGAAGCTTTCTTT.

This chain joins TRBV20-1 and TRBJ1-6, with 7 nucleotides matching TRBD1. Germline V gene sequence: CDR1 DFQATT, CDR2 SNEGSKA (reference sequence). This CDR3 spans 14 amino acids. V gave up 2 bases and J gave up 10 bases; unmatched junction bases: 8. CDR3 sequence reads: CSARRDSPKSPLHF. The CDR3 nucleotides are TGCAGTGCTAGAAGGGACAGTCCGAAATCACCCCTCCACTTT.

This clonotype came up a few times. The chain carries TRBV6-1 and TRBJ2-7, with TRBD1 identical over 7 bases. Looked up from germline, CDR1 is MNHNS and CDR2 is SASEGT. The V and J ends lost 5 bases and 7 bases, in that order; junction bases with no gene match: 8. The length of the CDR3 is 13 residues. The CDR3 is CASSTYRGWEQYF. The CDR3 coding sequence is TGTGCCAGCAGTACCTACAGGGGCTGGGAGCAGTACTTC.

This sequence joins TRBV6-2 or TRBV6-3 and TRBJ2-1; the match to TRBD1 covers 8 bases. V gave up 6 bases and J gave up 7 bases; unmatched junction bases: 8. Germline CDR1 is MNHEY and CDR2 is SVGEGT. This CDR3 is 14 amino acids long. The DNA for the CDR3 is TGTGCCAGCAGGGTTGACAGGGGCTCTAATGAGCAGTTCTTC. Translated, it gives CASRVDRGSNEQFF.

V gene TRBV28 combines with J gene TRBJ1-3, with D possibly TRBD1 on 5 matching bases. V was cut by 2 bases and J by 2 bases, with 13 bases left in between. The germline gives CDR1 MDHEN, CDR2 SYDVKM. The CDR3 runs to 16 residues. The chain's CDR3 is CASSLRTSATGNTIYF. Here the CDR3 DNA reads TGTGCCAGCAGTTTACGGACATCCGCGACTGGAAACACCATATATTTT.

This chain links TRBV12-3 or TRBV12-4 with TRBJ2-7, with D tentatively TRBD2 (6 bases). The CDR3 is 12 residues long. V shed 6 bases and J shed 6 bases, with 12 bases lying between them. CDR3 amino acids: CASSQRGGEQYF. The CDR3 DNA reads TGTGCCAGCAGCCAAAGGGGAGGCGAGCAGTACTTC.

Points on this clonotype: An end of the junction does not agree with germline; a read error may underlie this. DNA for the CDR3: TGTGCCGCCAGTGAGACACGAGACAGCAATCAGCCCCAGCATTTT. Its translation: CAASETRDSNQPQHF. The chain links TRBV24-1 to TRBJ1-5; D is ambiguous. Germline CDR1 and CDR2: KGHDR and SFDVKD. This CDR3 contains 15 residues.

J is TRBJ2-6 and V is TRBV5-6; possibly TRBD1 for D (6 bases). Trimming cost V 3 bases and J 2 bases, with 9 bases left between them. The CDR3 covers 15 residues. CDR1 SGHDT and CDR2 YYEEEE come from the germline V gene. The CDR3 loop is CASSSQGPGANVLTF. The CDR3 DNA follows: TGTGCCAGCAGCTCACAGGGTCCTGGGGCCAACGTCCTGACTTTC.

This clonotype was counted ten times or more. J is TRBJ1-3 and V is TRBV29-1, with unresolved D. Trimming left V 1 base short and J 0 bases short, with 10 bases between. This CDR3 has 15 amino acids. Germline values: CDR1 SQVTM, CDR2 ANQGSEA. The CDR3 protein is CSVEGSPYSGNTIYF. The CDR3 region has the DNA TGCAGCGTTGAAGGGTCACCCTACTCTGGAAACACCATATATTTT.

The chain couples TRBV10-3 to TRBJ2-2; D gene uncertain. Deletions cut 6 bases from V and 4 bases from J, with 3 bases between. The CDR3 covers 11 residues. CDR1 and CDR2 (germline): ENHRY, SYGVKD. The CDR3 nucleotides read TGTGCCATCAGGGGCACCGGGGAGCTGTTTTTT. This encodes CAIRGTGELFF.

This clonotype turned up a few times. V is TRBV7-2 and J is TRBJ1-5; maybe TRBD1 (5 bases). Trimming took off 1 base at V and 3 bases at J, with 10 bases between the two ends. The CDR3 consists of 15 residues. Germline V gene data show CDR1 as SGHTA and CDR2 as FQGNSA. The CDR3 DNA follows: TGTGCCAGCAGCTTAGTGTCGGGGGACAATCAGCCCCAGCATTTT. Translating gives CASSLVSGDNQPQHF.

The chain has TRBV20-1 and TRBJ1-1; 8 bases line up with TRBD1. Per the germline V gene, CDR1 is DFQATT and CDR2 is SNEGSKA (reference sequence). CDR3 length equals 12 residues. Trimming removed 4 bases from V and 6 bases from J; junction bases left unmatched: 4. CDR3 region: CSAKETGAEAFF. CDR3 bases: TGCAGTGCTAAAGAGACAGGGGCTGAAGCTTTCTTT.

This chain joins TRBV4-3 and TRBJ1-6; D is undetermined. CDR3 length: 18 residues. From germline, CDR1 is LGHNA and CDR2 YSLEER. The germline V and J ends were trimmed by 1 base and 1 base, with 14 bases remaining between them. CDR3 sequence (DNA): TGCGCCAGCAGCCAAGGCGGGGTAATGGGGTCCTATAATTCACCCCTCCACTTT. This codes for CASSQGGVMGSYNSPLHF.

This clonotype came up a few times. V is TRBV5-1 and J is TRBJ1-3; 8 nucleotides match TRBD1. J gave up 7 bases and V 4 bases, and 4 bases lay outside the gene matches. Germline assignment: CDR1 SGHRS and CDR2 YFSETQ. The CDR3 contains 13 residues. The CDR3 protein is CASSLDRANTIYF. The CDR3 coding sequence is TGCGCCAGCAGCCTGGACAGGGCGAACACCATATATTTT.

The chain has TRBV7-3 and TRBJ1-4; D is perhaps TRBD1 (6 bases). This CDR3 is built from 18 residues. V was trimmed by 2 bases and J by 7 bases, leaving 23 bases between them. Per the germline V gene, CDR1 is SGHTA and CDR2 is FQGTGA. DNA for the CDR3: TGTGCCAGCAGCTTACGAAGGGAAGGAGGGGGTGGCATTGAAAAACTGTTTTTT. This translates into CASSLRREGGGGIEKLFF.

This clonotype was counted between two and nine times. V gene TRBV5-1 combines with J gene TRBJ1-2, with 9 bases lining up with TRBD1. CDR3 length equals 14 residues. CDR1 is SGHRS, CDR2 YFSETQ, per germline. The V segment lost 4 bases and the J segment 8 bases; nucleotides outside the gene matches: 9. In DNA form, the CDR3 reads TGCGCCAGCAGCGGGGGGGACAGGGATCGCGGCTACACCTTC. Encoded protein: CASSGGDRDRGYTF.

This chain joins TRBV4-2 and TRBJ1-5, with a tentative D call TRBD1 (6 bases). Germline values: CDR1 LGHNA, CDR2 YNFKEQ. Trimming left V 0 bases short and J 13 bases short, with 16 bases between. The CDR3 contains 14 residues. The CDR3 DNA is TGTGCCAGCAGCCAAGACGGGGTGGGGACAAGACAGCATTTT. Translation: CASSQDGVGTRQHF.

The chain joins TRBV29-1 to TRBJ2-5; 8 positions match TRBD1. CDR1 SQVTM and CDR2 ANQGSEA come from the germline V gene. Unmatched junction bases numbered 18, after V lost 7 bases and J lost 2 bases. The CDR3 consists of 17 residues. The CDR3 sequence is CSALYETGAHLQETQYF. Written as DNA, the CDR3 is TGCAGCGCCTTATACGAGACAGGGGCGCACCTTCAAGAGACCCAGTACTTC.

The chain uses TRBV5-1 and TRBJ1-1, with 8 bases matching TRBD1. Germline CDR1 is SGHRS and CDR2 is YFSETQ. CDR3 length: 14 residues. Trimming took 4 bases from V and 5 from J; bases not matched to a gene: 7. This chain's CDR3 is CASSGQGAGTEAFF. The CDR3, as DNA: TGCGCCAGCAGCGGGCAGGGGGCAGGAACTGAAGCTTTCTTT.

This clonotype turned up a few times. J is TRBJ1-2 and V is TRBV4-3; D gene uncertain. CDR1 LGHNA and CDR2 YSLEER come from the germline V gene. The CDR3 totals 14 residues. Trimming stripped 0 bases from V and 2 bases from J, with 7 bases between. CDR3 loop: CASSQDHTNYGYTF. Written as DNA, the CDR3 is TGCGCCAGCAGCCAAGATCACACGAACTATGGCTACACCTTC.

This clonotype turned up a few times. This sequence joins TRBV6-1 and TRBJ2-1; 14 positions agree with TRBD2. Germline trimming cut 6 bases from V and 6 bases from J; bases unmatched to any gene: 1. Germline V gives CDR1 MNHNS, CDR2 SASEGT. CDR3 size: 14 residues. The CDR3 DNA sequence: TGTGCCAGCAGGGGGACTAGCGGGAGCAATGAGCAGTTCTTC. It codes for CASRGTSGSNEQFF.

The chain uses TRBV20-1 and TRBJ2-3; D is possibly TRBD1 (6 bases). CDR3 length: 13 residues. V lost 4 bases, J lost 4 bases, and 12 bases lay in between. Germline lookup yields CDR1 DFQATT and CDR2 SNEGSKA (reference sequence). The CDR3 DNA sequence: TGCAGTGCTACAGGGGATCGTTCAGATACGCAGTATTTT. Translating gives CSATGDRSDTQYF.

V gene TRBV7-6 combines with J gene TRBJ1-2, with TRBD1 matching 8 bases. CDR1 is SGHVS and CDR2 is FNYEAQ in the germline V gene. V shed 4 bases and J 8 bases; nucleotides not matched to a gene: 12. The CDR3 is 15 amino acids. CDR3 sequence: CASSSPGTGILGYTF. The DNA for the CDR3 is TGTGCCAGCAGCTCTCCCGGGACAGGTATCCTCGGCTACACCTTC.

This chain links TRBV28 with TRBJ2-1; maybe TRBD2 (7 bases). The V end lost 3 bases, the J end lost 2 bases, and 14 bases lay between the germline ends. Germline-derived CDR1 and CDR2 are MDHEN and SYDVKM. This CDR3 region has 16 residues. DNA for the CDR3: TGTGCCAGCAGTTTCATGGGCGGGGGCCCCTACAATGAGCAGTTCTTC. This sequence encodes CASSFMGGGPYNEQFF.

This clonotype showed up many times. The chain recombines TRBV12-5 with TRBJ1-1; D might be TRBD1 (5 bases). Germline loops: CDR1 LGHNT, CDR2 FRNRAP. V gave up 2 bases and J gave up 4 bases, with 20 bases separating them. This CDR3 region has 17 residues. The CDR3 DNA reads TGTGCTAGTGGTTTGTGGCAGGGAGGTTTGAGTGGCACTGAAGCTTTCTTT. Translated, it gives CASGLWQGGLSGTEAFF.

This clonotype turned up a few times. The chain recombines TRBV29-1 with TRBJ2-3, with TRBD2 matching over 9 bases. With V trimmed by 0 bases and J by 8 bases, 9 bases remained unmatched. Germline values: CDR1 SQVTM, CDR2 ANQGSEA. The CDR3 sequence is 15 residues long. Here the CDR3 reads CSVEDGLSGSSTQYF. The CDR3 DNA reads as TGCAGCGTTGAAGATGGGCTTAGCGGGAGTAGTACGCAGTATTTT.